Listed below are T cell receptor beta chains from one sample, sequenced in a study of blood T cells in healthy people across ages. TCRdb reprocessed the 5' RACE reads with MiXCR, giving one entry per CDR3 protein. The repertoire has about 650,000 distinct CDR3 sequences, approximately 30% of them found once; the top ten carry approximately 15%. Material for sequencing was blood. The source is a woman of 80 years or more in good health. The CDR3 runs from the conserved cysteine through the conserved F or W. A D gene is named only where the DNA matches it firmly. For some rows the clone size is stated as once, few or many, or as a class when expanded; others skip it.

j_call d_call v_call clone_size cdr3_aa cdr3_nt
TRBJ2-5 NA TRBV7-7 NA CASSPRINRAWETQYF TGTGCCAGCAGCCCGCGAATTAACAGGGCTTGGGAGACCCAGTACTTC
TRBJ1-6 NA TRBV14 NA CASSPTTNSPLHF TGTGCCAGCAGCCCTACGACCAATTCACCCCTCCACTTT
TRBJ2-3 TRBD1 TRBV2 many CASSGQGAVLQQADTQYF TGTGCCAGCAGTGGACAGGGGGCGGTTCTCCAACAGGCAGATACGCAGTATTTT
TRBJ2-3 TRBD1 TRBV20-1 many CSGQGLLGVTDTQYF TGCAGTGGACAGGGTCTCTTGGGCGTTACAGATACGCAGTATTTT
TRBJ2-7 TRBD2 TRBV30 many CAWSASGGKFEQYF TGTGCCTGGAGTGCCAGCGGGGGAAAATTCGAGCAGTACTTC
TRBJ2-5 TRBD2 TRBV7-3 many CASSHRTSGGAMGETQYF TGTGCCAGCAGCCACCGGACTAGCGGGGGGGCCATGGGAGAGACCCAGTACTTC
TRBJ1-2 NA TRBV28 few CASSFLAGSGSAHGYTF TGTGCCAGCAGTTTTCTGGCAGGGTCCGGGTCGGCTCATGGCTACACCTTC
TRBJ2-7 NA TRBV12-3/TRBV12-4 many CASSKDSLLEQYF TGTGCCAGCAGCAAGGACAGTCTGCTCGAGCAGTACTTC
TRBJ1-5 TRBD1 TRBV27 many CASSSYRGANQPQHF TGTGCCAGCAGTTCATACAGGGGTGCCAATCAGCCCCAGCATTTT
TRBJ1-6 NA TRBV18 few CASSRGSRGTLHF TGTGCCAGCTCACGAGGGAGCCGGGGAACCCTCCACTTT
TRBJ1-2 NA TRBV6-2/TRBV6-3 many CASSYSLRRIPGYTF TGTGCCAGCAGTTACTCGTTGAGGCGCATCCCCGGCTACACCTTC
TRBJ1-4 NA TRBV15 many CATSRAGYEKLFF TGTGCCACCAGCAGAGCGGGGTATGAAAAACTGTTTTTT
TRBJ2-5 TRBD1 TRBV7-2 many CASSFTTDRGRRETQYF TGTGCCAGCAGCTTTACCACGGACAGGGGGCGGAGGGAGACCCAGTACTTC
TRBJ1-2 NA TRBV9 many CASSADAWTVNNYGYTF TGTGCCAGCAGCGCAGATGCATGGACAGTAAATAACTATGGCTACACCTTC
TRBJ1-1 NA TRBV7-2 few CASSRDIGTEAFF TGTGCCAGCAGCCGAGACATAGGCACTGAAGCTTTCTTT
TRBJ2-7 TRBD1 TRBV5-1 many CASSLAWDRGSYEQYF TGCGCCAGCAGCTTGGCCTGGGACAGGGGGTCCTACGAGCAGTACTTC
TRBJ2-5 NA TRBV4-3 NA CASSRGESLGRETQYF TGCGCCAGCAGCCGGGGCGAGTCTCTGGGTCGGGAGACCCAGTACTTC
TRBJ1-2 NA TRBV29-1 few CSVDRANYGYTF TGCAGCGTTGACAGGGCCAACTATGGCTACACCTTC
TRBJ2-6 NA TRBV10-3 many CAISEFAGAGSGANVLTF TGTGCCATCAGTGAGTTTGCAGGGGCTGGATCCGGGGCCAACGTCCTGACTTTC
TRBJ2-5 NA TRBV4-3 medium-sized CASSQARGGALETQYF TGCGCCAGCAGCCAAGCTAGGGGGGGGGCGTTAGAGACCCAGTACTTC
TRBJ1-1 TRBD1 TRBV6-2/TRBV6-3 many CASRGQGMNTEAFF TGTGCCAGCAGAGGACAGGGGATGAACACTGAAGCTTTCTTT
TRBJ2-7 TRBD1 TRBV7-2 NA CASSGGRGCEQYF TGTGCCAGCAGCGGGGGCAGGGGGTGCGAGCAGTACTTC
TRBJ2-3 NA TRBV6-6 many CASSYSRDQGDTQYF TGTGCCAGCAGTTACAGCCGGGATCAGGGAGATACGCAGTATTTT
TRBJ2-5 NA TRBV5-4 many CASSFQGRETQYF TGTGCCAGCAGCTTTCAGGGCCGGGAGACCCAGTACTTC
TRBJ1-2 TRBD1 TRBV7-2 few CASSSGQPQAYRYTF TGTGCCAGCAGCTCGGGACAGCCTCAAGCTTATCGCTACACCTTC
TRBJ2-2 NA TRBV4-1 NA CASSQEGGKELFF TGCGCCAGCAGCCAAGAAGGGGGTAAAGAGCTGTTTTTT
TRBJ1-6 NA TRBV6-6 many CASSSQGVSPLHF TGTGCCAGCAGTTCGCAAGGCGTTTCACCCCTCCACTTT
TRBJ2-2 NA TRBV11-3 NA CASSLDTSTGELFF TGTGCCAGCAGCTTAGATACGAGCACCGGGGAGCTGTTTTTT
TRBJ2-3 NA TRBV7-2 many CASSLVGPDTQYF TGTGCCAGCAGCTTAGTCGGGCCAGATACGCAGTATTTT
TRBJ2-3 NA TRBV6-1 NA CASSERRLGTDTQYF TGTGCCAGCAGTGAAAGGAGACTAGGCACAGATACGCAGTATTTT
TRBJ2-5 NA TRBV6-2/TRBV6-3 few CASRKDRTIDETQYF TGTGCCAGCAGGAAGGACCGGACGATCGACGAGACCCAGTACTTC
TRBJ1-2 TRBD1 TRBV19 NA CASSRDRPHSDYGYTF TGTGCCAGTAGCCGGGACAGACCCCATTCAGACTATGGCTACACCTTC
TRBJ1-2 NA TRBV27 NA CASSLWARSGYTF TGTGCCAGCAGTTTATGGGCTCGTAGTGGCTACACCTTC
TRBJ2-3 TRBD2 TRBV29-1 many CSVIVAGGPTPQYF TGCAGCGTAATTGTGGCGGGGGGGCCAACACCGCAGTATTTT
TRBJ1-5 NA TRBV12-3/TRBV12-4 NA CASSFRGLYQPQHF TGTGCCAGCAGTTTTCGGGGTCTCTATCAGCCCCAGCATTTT
TRBJ2-3 TRBD2 TRBV7-3 many CASSLMAGGPTDTQYF TGTGCCAGCAGCTTAATGGCGGGGGGGCCGACAGATACGCAGTATTTT
TRBJ2-4 NA TRBV10-3 NA CAISESKNGVREQYF TGTGCCATCAGTGAGTCTAAAAACGGGGTCAGGGAGCAGTACTTC
TRBJ2-7 NA TRBV20-1 many CSAREGGLKEQYF TGCAGTGCTAGAGAGGGGGGTCTCAAAGAGCAGTACTTC
TRBJ2-3 NA TRBV20-1 many CSARAGDTQYF TGCAGTGCTAGAGCGGGAGATACGCAGTATTTT
TRBJ2-3 NA TRBV5-1 many CASSLGTSTDTQYF TGCGCCAGCAGCTTGGGGACGAGCACAGATACGCAGTATTTT
TRBJ1-3 NA TRBV7-8 NA CASSPDGDSGNTIYF TGTGCCAGCAGCCCTGATGGGGACTCTGGAAACACCATATATTTT
TRBJ1-1 TRBD1 TRBV6-2/TRBV6-3 once CASRYALGQIEAFF TGTGCCAGCAGGTACGCGTTGGGACAGATTGAAGCTTTCTTT
TRBJ2-3 NA TRBV12-3/TRBV12-4 NA CASSPGGVADTEYF TGTGCCAGCAGTCCCGGGGGTGTCGCAGATACGGAGTATTTT
TRBJ2-6 TRBD1 TRBV5-5 NA CASNGQGTGANVLHF TGTGCCAGCAACGGACAGGGGACTGGGGCCAACGTCCTGCATTTC
TRBJ2-7 TRBD2 TRBV29-1 many CSVAGTSGYEQYF TGCAGCGTAGCCGGGACTAGCGGCTACGAGCAGTACTTC
TRBJ1-3 NA TRBV7-2 few CASSYDGGSGNTIYF TGTGCCAGCAGCTATGACGGCGGCTCTGGAAACACCATATATTTT
TRBJ2-7 NA TRBV28 many CATGGPYEQYF TGTGCCACCGGCGGCCCCTACGAGCAGTACTTC
TRBJ2-3 TRBD2 TRBV30 NA CAWSALAGGQDTQYF TGTGCCTGGAGTGCCCTAGCGGGGGGGCAGGATACGCAGTATTTT
TRBJ2-5 TRBD1 TRBV24-1 many CATSPQQGFGRETQYF TGTGCCACCAGTCCCCAACAGGGGTTTGGGAGAGAGACCCAGTACTTC
TRBJ2-1 TRBD2 TRBV20-1 many CSASIGSGGAGEQFF TGCAGTGCTAGTATCGGTAGCGGGGGGGCCGGTGAGCAGTTCTTC
TRBJ2-5 NA TRBV30 many CAWSVLEPQYF TGTGCCTGGAGTGTTTTGGAGCCCCAGTACTTC
TRBJ1-4 NA TRBV29-1 few CSVPSGREKLFF TGCAGCGTCCCGTCCGGCCGAGAAAAACTGTTTTTT
TRBJ2-1 TRBD2 TRBV3-1 many CASSQGGGGNNEQFF TGTGCCAGCAGCCAAGGCGGGGGGGGTAACAATGAGCAGTTCTTC
TRBJ2-7 NA TRBV7-9 many CASSLGGTPYEQYF TGTGCCAGCAGCTTAGGGGGGACCCCCTACGAGCAGTACTTC
TRBJ2-1 NA TRBV5-1 NA CASSKRASNDEQFF TGCGCCAGCAGCAAGCGGGCCAGTAACGATGAGCAGTTCTTC
TRBJ2-7 TRBD2 TRBV5-4 many CASSPGTMGYEQYF TGTGCCAGCAGCCCCGGGACTATGGGATACGAGCAGTACTTC